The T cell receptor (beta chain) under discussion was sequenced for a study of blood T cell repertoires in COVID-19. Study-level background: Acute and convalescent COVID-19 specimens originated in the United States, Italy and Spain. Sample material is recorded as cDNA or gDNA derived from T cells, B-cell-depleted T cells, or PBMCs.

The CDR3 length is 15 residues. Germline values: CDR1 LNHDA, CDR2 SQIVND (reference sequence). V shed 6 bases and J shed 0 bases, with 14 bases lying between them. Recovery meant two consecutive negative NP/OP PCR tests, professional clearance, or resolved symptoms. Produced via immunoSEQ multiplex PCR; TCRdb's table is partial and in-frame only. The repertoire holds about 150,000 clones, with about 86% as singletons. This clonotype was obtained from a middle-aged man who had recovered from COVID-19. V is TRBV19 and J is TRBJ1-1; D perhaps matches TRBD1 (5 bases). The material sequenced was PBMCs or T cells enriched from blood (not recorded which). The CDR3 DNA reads TGTGCCAGTAGGCACGACAGTGTTATGAACACTGAAGCTTTCTTT. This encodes CASRHDSVMNTEAFF. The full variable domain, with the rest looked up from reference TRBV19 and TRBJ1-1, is DGGITQSPKYLFRKEGQNVTLSCEQNLNHDAMYWYRQDPGQGLRLIYYSQIVNDFQKGDIAEGYSVSREKKESFPLTVTSAQKNPTAFYLCASRHDSVMNTEAFFGQGTRLTVV.